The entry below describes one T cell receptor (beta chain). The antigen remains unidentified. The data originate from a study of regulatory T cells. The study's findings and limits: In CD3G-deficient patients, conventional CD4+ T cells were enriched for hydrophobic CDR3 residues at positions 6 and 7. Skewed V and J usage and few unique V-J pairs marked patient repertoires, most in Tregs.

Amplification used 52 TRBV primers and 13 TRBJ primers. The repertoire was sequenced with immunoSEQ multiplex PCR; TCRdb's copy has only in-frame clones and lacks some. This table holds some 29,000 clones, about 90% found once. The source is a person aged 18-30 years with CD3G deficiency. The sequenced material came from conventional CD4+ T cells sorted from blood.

CDR3 DNA sequence: TGTGCCAGCAGCACCCCTCGTACGCAGTATTTT. It yields the protein CASSTPRTQYF. The V call is TRBV9, the J call TRBJ2-3; the D is unclear. Trimming removed 4 bases at V and 8 bases at J, with 8 bases between. CDR1 and CDR2 (germline): SGDLS, YYNGEE. The CDR3 has 11 residues. Drawing the rest from reference TRBV9 and TRBJ2-3, the complete variable domain is DSGVTQTPKHLITATGQRVTLRCSPRSGDLSVYWYQQSLDQGLQFLIQYYNGEERAKGNILERFSAQQFPDLHSELNLSSLELGDSALYFCASSTPRTQYFGPGTRLTVL.